The 23 T cell receptor beta chains in this list originate from one sample, sequenced in a study of blood T cells in healthy people across ages. Primers used in a second PCR of about 7 to 11 cycles were a sample-barcoded 5' primer and a J-beta primer mix. TCRdb processed the 5' RACE reads anew with MiXCR; each CDR3 protein has one entry. The data hold 1.4 million to 1.5 million distinct CDR3 sequences, with 42% observed a single time. What was sequenced was blood. These receptor sequences come from a woman younger than 30 in good health.

The CDR3 loop reads CASSGDADYEQYF. The CDR3 nucleotides read TGTGCCAGCAGCGGAGACGCCGACTACGAGCAGTACTTC. The chain carries TRBV7-2 and TRBJ2-7; no clear D. The V gene's germline CDR1 is SGHTA and CDR2 FQGNSA. The CDR3 consists of 13 residues. Trimming took off 5 bases at V and 3 bases at J, with 11 bases between the two ends.

A few counts support this clonotype. The rearrangement uses TRBV10-3 and TRBJ2-7; 7 bases are shared with TRBD2. CDR1 ENHRY and CDR2 SYGVKD come from the germline V gene. The CDR3 extends over 15 amino acids. J gave up 4 bases and V 8 bases, and 14 bases lay outside the gene matches. CDR3 region: CAISTSKGTTYEQYF. The CDR3 region has the DNA TGTGCCATCTCCACCTCGAAGGGGACTACGTACGAGCAGTACTTC.

The chain carries TRBV20-1 and TRBJ2-3; 7 bases line up with TRBD2. The germline CDR1 and CDR2 sequences are DFQATT and SNEGSKA (reference sequence). The CDR3 consists of 14 residues. V shed 2 bases, J shed 6 bases, and the junction held 8 bases outside the gene matches. The CDR3 DNA is TGCAGTGCTAGATGGGGGGGAAATGCGGATACGCAGTATTTT. Translation: CSARWGGNADTQYF.

This clonotype has more than one count but fewer than ten. V usage is TRBV20-1 and J usage is TRBJ2-4; tentative D call: TRBD1 (6 bases). This CDR3 is built from 18 residues. The V and J ends lost 6 bases and 2 bases respectively, with 26 bases between them. Germline CDR1 reads DFQATT; CDR2 reads SNEGSKA (reference sequence). CDR3 sequence reads: CSAPPGQMRMVTKNIQYF. In nucleotides, the CDR3 is TGCAGTGCCCCCCCGGGACAAATGAGGATGGTAACCAAAAACATTCAGTACTTC.

This clonotype appeared a few times. This CDR3 reads CASQARGVGTDTQYF. The CDR3 DNA follows: TGTGCCAGCCAGGCCAGGGGCGTGGGCACAGATACGCAGTATTTT. The rearrangement links TRBV27 to TRBJ2-3; D is perhaps TRBD1 (6 bases). The germline V gene has CDR1 MNHEY and CDR2 SMNVEV (reference sequence). Between the trimmed V and J ends, which lost 8 bases and 1 base, there was a span of 16 bases. The CDR3 is 15 amino acids.

The J gene is TRBJ1-2, the V gene TRBV7-8, with 9 bases fitting TRBD1. With 6 bases clipped from V and 4 bases from J, the junction kept 6 bases outside the gene matches. Germline V gives CDR1 SGHVS, CDR2 FQNEAQ. This CDR3 spans 14 amino acids. CDR3 protein: CASRGTGPPYGYTF. The CDR3 DNA reads as TGTGCCAGCAGGGGGACAGGGCCACCCTATGGCTACACCTTC.

The chain combines TRBV11-2 with TRBJ2-2; maybe TRBD2 (6 bases). V was clipped by 6 bases and J by 6 bases, with 17 bases between them. CDR1 is SGHAT, CDR2 FQNNGV, per germline. This CDR3 comprises 15 residues. Here the CDR3 reads CASRRRDSHPGELFF. CDR3 DNA sequence: TGTGCCAGCAGACGACGGGACTCCCACCCCGGGGAGCTGTTTTTT. The variable domain in full, with the rest retrieved from reference TRBV11-2 and TRBJ2-2, is EAGVAQSPRYKIIEKRQSVAFWCNPISGHATLYWYQQILGQGPKLLIQFQNNGVVDDSQLPKDRFSAERLKGVDSTLKIQPAKLEDSAVYLCASRRRDSHPGELFFGEGSRLTVL.

This clonotype was seen just once. The chain recombines TRBV20-1 with TRBJ2-2, with 7 bases fitting TRBD1. The CDR3 is 14 residues long. Germline CDR1 is DFQATT and CDR2 is SNEGSKA (reference sequence). V lost 5 bases, J lost 6 bases, and 9 bases stayed unmatched. CDR3 nucleotide sequence: TGCAGTGCTCGCGGACAGGATAACGCCGGGGAGCTGTTTTTT. Translating it yields CSARGQDNAGELFF.

This clonotype was detected a few times. The chain is built from TRBV11-2 and TRBJ2-3, with D possibly being TRBD1 (6 bases). The CDR3 runs to 17 residues. The V gene lost 5 bases and the J gene lost 2 bases, with 20 bases spanning the gap. Germline V gene lookup returns CDR1 SGHAT and CDR2 FQNNGV. This chain's CDR3 is CASSPRAQGLATDTQYF. In DNA, the CDR3 is TGTGCCAGCAGCCCTAGGGCACAGGGTCTCGCCACAGATACGCAGTATTTT.

This clonotype was seen at least ten times. A read error may produce the germline difference seen at one junction end. The chain couples TRBV9 to TRBJ1-1; 7 bases map to TRBD1. This CDR3 is 14 amino acids long. CDR1 is SGDLS, CDR2 YYNGEE, per germline. DNA of the CDR3: TGCGCCAGCAGCGTGGGGACAGCGAACACTGAAGCTTTCTTT. Amino acid sequence: CASSVGTANTEAFF.

This clonotype was counted a few times. This chain's CDR3 is CSARRLAGLYEQYF. Here the CDR3 DNA reads TGCAGTGCTAGAAGGCTAGCGGGACTCTACGAGCAGTACTTC. This rearrangement joins TRBV20-1 to TRBJ2-7; 9 nucleotides agree with TRBD2. V was clipped by 2 bases and J by 3 bases; unmatched bases: 5. The CDR3 runs 14 residues. Per the germline V gene, CDR1 is DFQATT and CDR2 is SNEGSKA (reference sequence).

With regard to this clonotype: The germline gene is not matched at one end of the junction; a read error may be the cause. The rearrangement links TRBV5-5 to TRBJ2-7; D possibly corresponds to TRBD1 (5 bases). The germline V gene has CDR1 SGHKS and CDR2 YYEKEE (reference sequence). The CDR3 has 16 amino acids. The CDR3 DNA reads TGTGCCAGCAGCTTGTATCAGGGCGGAGCCTCCCACGAGCAGTACTTC. It encodes CASSLYQGGASHEQYF.

A few counts support this clonotype. This rearrangement joins TRBV3-1 to TRBJ2-7, with D perhaps TRBD1 or TRBD2 (5 bases each). Trimming stripped 5 bases from V and 2 bases from J, with 16 bases between. The CDR3 runs to 15 residues. The germline CDR1 and CDR2 sequences are LGHDT and YNNKEL (reference sequence). CDR3 amino acids: CASSTTMTETYEQYF. The DNA for the CDR3 is TGTGCCAGCAGCACGACTATGACAGAGACCTACGAGCAGTACTTC.

The V and J genes are TRBV7-9 and TRBJ1-5, with TRBD1 matching 8 bases. Germline CDR1 and CDR2: SEHNR and FQNEAQ (reference sequence). The V gene end was trimmed by 6 bases and the J gene end by 5 bases; junction bases not matched to a gene: 12. This CDR3 contains 16 residues. The CDR3: CASSGGTGGSDQPQHF. The CDR3 DNA reads as TGTGCCAGCAGTGGAGGTACAGGGGGTTCTGATCAGCCCCAGCATTTT.

J is TRBJ1-2 and V is TRBV4-1, with 10 bases aligning to TRBD1. Germline V gene sequence: CDR1 MGHRA, CDR2 YSYEKL. V trimming: 5 bases; J trimming: 2 bases; junction bases outside the gene matches: 8. CDR3 length equals 16 residues. CDR3 DNA sequence: TGCGCCAGCAGCATTCAAGGACAGGGGGGAAACTATGGCTACACCTTC. It codes for CASSIQGQGGNYGYTF.

This chain links TRBV2 with TRBJ2-5, with D tentatively TRBD2 (5 bases). The end of the DNA is better explained by TRBJ2-7, so the J call may be wrong. CDR3 length: 12 residues. Looked up from germline, CDR1 is SNHLY and CDR2 is FYNNEI. The CDR3 DNA is TGTGCCAGCAGTGGTGAAGGAGGCGAGCAGTACTTC. Amino acid sequence: CASSGEGGEQYF.

This rearrangement joins TRBV19 to TRBJ2-7; D is undetermined. The ends were cut back, 5 bases at V and 3 bases at J, with 14 bases in the middle. This CDR3 contains 14 residues. The germline gives CDR1 LNHDA, CDR2 SQIVND (reference sequence). In DNA form, the CDR3 reads TGTGCCAGTAGTCTCAGACTGGAGAGCTACGAGCAGTACTTC. Its translation is CASSLRLESYEQYF.

The V and J genes are TRBV5-1 and TRBJ1-6; D remains ambiguous. This CDR3 has 15 amino acids. V lost 4 bases and J 5 bases, leaving 13 bases between the germline ends. Germline V CDR1 and CDR2: SGHRS, YFSETQ. CDR3 amino acids: CASSTGDTDNSPLHF. DNA for the CDR3: TGCGCCAGCAGCACGGGAGACACGGATAATTCACCCCTCCACTTT.

V and J are TRBV2 and TRBJ1-5; TRBD1 agrees at 7 bases. The trim removed 4 bases at V and 2 bases at J, leaving 5 bases unmatched. This CDR3 contains 15 residues. CDR1 and CDR2 (germline): SNHLY, FYNNEI. CDR3 region: CASSGQGSGNQPQHF. Written as DNA, the CDR3 is TGTGCCAGCAGTGGACAGGGATCTGGCAATCAGCCCCAGCATTTT.

This clonotype was recorded a few times. The V call is TRBV7-9, the J call TRBJ2-4; 9 positions match TRBD1. The end of the DNA fits TRBJ2-7 better, so the J call may be wrong. The CDR3 is 15 amino acids. The germline CDR1 and CDR2 sequences are SEHNR and FQNEAQ (reference sequence). CDR3 DNA: TGTGCCAGCAGCCCCGGACAGGGGAAGACTGACGAGCAGTACTTC. It is translated as CASSPGQGKTDEQYF.

In this sample, this clonotype turned up a few times. J is TRBJ2-3 and V is TRBV2; no definite D call. Germline CDR1 SNHLY, CDR2 FYNNEI. Trimming cost V 2 bases and J 0 bases, with 9 bases left between them. There are 15 residues in the CDR3. The CDR3 here is CASSEPGLSTDTQYF. The DNA of the CDR3 is TGTGCCAGCAGTGAACCCGGATTAAGCACAGATACGCAGTATTTT.

This chain joins TRBV5-1 and TRBJ2-7; D ambiguous. V was clipped by 0 bases and J by 0 bases, with 13 bases between them. The germline V gene has CDR1 SGHRS and CDR2 YFSETQ. CDR3 length: 16 amino acids. The CDR3 sequence: CASSLEGQTISYEQYF. The CDR3 DNA reads as TGCGCCAGCAGCTTGGAAGGGCAGACCATCTCCTACGAGCAGTACTTC.

The J gene is TRBJ1-1, the V gene TRBV4-1; TRBD1 matches 11 bases. The V gene's germline CDR1 is MGHRA and CDR2 YSYEKL. Trimming took 2 bases from V and 13 from J; bases not matched to a gene: 18. The CDR3 extends over 17 amino acids. CDR3 DNA sequence: TGCGCCAGCAGCCAATCCGGAACTTTACGGGACAGGGGGTTTGGTTTCTTT. This sequence encodes CASSQSGTLRDRGFGFF.